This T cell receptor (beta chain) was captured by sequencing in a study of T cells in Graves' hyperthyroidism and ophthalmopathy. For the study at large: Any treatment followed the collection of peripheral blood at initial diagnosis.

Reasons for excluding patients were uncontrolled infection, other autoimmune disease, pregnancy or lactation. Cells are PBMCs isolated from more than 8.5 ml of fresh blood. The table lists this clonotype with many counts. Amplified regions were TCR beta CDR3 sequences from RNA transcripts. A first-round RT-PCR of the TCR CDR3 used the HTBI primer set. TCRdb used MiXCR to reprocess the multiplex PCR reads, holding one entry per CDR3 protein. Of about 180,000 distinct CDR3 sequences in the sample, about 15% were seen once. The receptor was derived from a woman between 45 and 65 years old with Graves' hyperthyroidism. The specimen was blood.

CDR3 DNA: TGTGCCAGCAGCCAAGATTTCCAGCGGGGTATCACAGATACGCAGTATTTT. It codes for CASSQDFQRGITDTQYF. The V call is TRBV3-1, the J call TRBJ2-3, with 7 nucleotides matching TRBD2. The trim removed 0 bases at V and 2 bases at J, leaving 8 bases unmatched. The CDR3 has 17 residues. The germline V gene encodes CDR1 LGHDT and CDR2 YNNKEL (reference sequence).